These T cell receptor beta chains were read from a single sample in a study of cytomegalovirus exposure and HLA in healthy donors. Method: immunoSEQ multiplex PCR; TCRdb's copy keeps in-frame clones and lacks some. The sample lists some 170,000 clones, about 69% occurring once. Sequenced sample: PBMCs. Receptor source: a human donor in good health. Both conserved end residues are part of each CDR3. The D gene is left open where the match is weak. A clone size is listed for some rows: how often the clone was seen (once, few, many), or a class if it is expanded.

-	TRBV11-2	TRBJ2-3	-	CASSFIIVNTQYF	TGTGCCAGCAGCTTTATCATAGTTAATACGCAGTATTTT
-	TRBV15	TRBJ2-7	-	CATSRDMGDGGTSYEQYF	TGTGCCACCAGCAGAGATATGGGGGATGGCGGGACCTCCTACGAGCAGTACTTC
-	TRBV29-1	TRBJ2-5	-	CSVGSQGETQYF	TGCAGCGTTGGTTCGCAGGGGGAGACCCAGTACTTC
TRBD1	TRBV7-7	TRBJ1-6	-	CASSLEEGARSPLHF	TGTGCTAGCAGCTTAGAGGAGGGGGCCAGATCACCCCTCCACTTT
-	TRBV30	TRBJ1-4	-	CAWSVEDPGLFEKLFF	TGTGCCTGGAGTGTGGAAGATCCGGGTCTGTTTGAAAAACTGTTTTTT
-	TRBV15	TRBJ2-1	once	CAIKRELEVGEQFF	TGTGCCATCAAGAGGGAACTAGAGGTCGGTGAGCAGTTCTTC
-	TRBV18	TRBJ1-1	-	CASSPQGGAEAFF	TGTGCCAGCTCACCACAGGGGGGGGCTGAAGCTTTCTTT
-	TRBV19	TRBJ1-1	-	CASSAQGGGGTFF	TGTGCCAGTAGTGCGCAGGGTGGCGGTGGAACTTTCTTT
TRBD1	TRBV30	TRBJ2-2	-	CAWSAPRTGPTGELFF	TGTGCCTGGAGTGCCCCCAGGACAGGGCCCACCGGGGAGCTGTTTTTT
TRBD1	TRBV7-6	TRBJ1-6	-	CASSPGTGKNSPLHF	TGTGCCAGCAGCCCAGGGACAGGGAAAAATTCACCCCTCCACTTT
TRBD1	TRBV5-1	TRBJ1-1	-	CASSFVTGGANTEAFF	TGCGCCAGCAGCTTTGTGACAGGGGGCGCGAACACTGAAGCTTTCTTT
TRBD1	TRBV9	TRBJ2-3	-	CASSPSRDRVYTDTQYF	TGTGCCAGCAGCCCAAGCCGGGACAGAGTATACACAGATACGCAGTATTTT
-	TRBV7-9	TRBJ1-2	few	CASSADGGYGYTF	TGTGCCAGCAGCGCGGACGGGGGGTATGGCTACACCTTC
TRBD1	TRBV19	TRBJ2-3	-	CASGRSEDRVKNTQYF	TGTGCCAGTGGGAGGTCAGAGGACAGGGTGAAAAATACGCAGTATTTT
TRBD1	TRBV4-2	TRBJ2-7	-	CASSQSDRSSYEQYF	TGTGCCAGCAGCCAATCGGACAGGAGCTCCTACGAGCAGTACTTC
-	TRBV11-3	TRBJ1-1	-	CASSSAGNTEAFF	TGTGCCAGCAGCTCCGCAGGGAACACTGAAGCTTTCTTT
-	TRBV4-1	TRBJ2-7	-	CASSQELPTLVYEQYF	TGCGCCAGCAGCCAAGAATTACCCACTCTAGTTTACGAGCAGTACTTC
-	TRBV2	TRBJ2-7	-	CASSEVGGANEQYF	TGTGCCAGCAGCGAGGTCGGGGGAGCCAACGAGCAGTACTTC
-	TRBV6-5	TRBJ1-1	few	CASSYSLAITEAFF	TGTGCCAGCAGTTACTCTTTAGCCATCACTGAAGCTTTCTTT
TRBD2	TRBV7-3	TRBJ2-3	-	CASSSSSGATDTQYF	TGTGCCAGCAGCTCCTCTAGCGGGGCGACAGATACGCAGTATTTT
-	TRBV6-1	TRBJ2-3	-	CASSQGATDTQYF	TGTGCCAGCAGCCAGGGCGCGACAGATACGCAGTATTTT
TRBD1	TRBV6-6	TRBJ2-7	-	CASSSRQGRDEQYF	TGTGCCAGCAGTTCCAGACAGGGGCGGGACGAGCAGTACTTC
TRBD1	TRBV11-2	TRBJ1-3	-	CASRALTGGGDTIYF	TGTGCCAGCAGGGCCCTTACAGGGGGCGGTGACACCATATATTTT
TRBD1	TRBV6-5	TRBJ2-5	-	CASSAQGMETQYF	TGTGCCAGCAGCGCACAGGGGATGGAGACCCAGTACTTC
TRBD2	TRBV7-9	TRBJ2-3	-	CASSLFSGGPPDTQYF	TGTGCCAGCAGCTTATTTAGCGGGGGGCCACCAGATACGCAGTATTTT
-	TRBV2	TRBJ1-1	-	CASSDEGRPLFF	TGTGCCAGCAGTGACGAGGGTCGACCCCTTTTCTTT
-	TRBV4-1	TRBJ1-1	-	CASSPRGIMNTEAFF	TGCGCCAGCAGCCCCCGCGGGATCATGAACACTGAAGCTTTCTTT
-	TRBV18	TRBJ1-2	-	CASSRSGASYGYTF	TGTGCCAGCTCACGGTCAGGGGCTTCCTATGGCTACACCTTC
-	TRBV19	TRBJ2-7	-	CASSGSGANEQYF	TGTGCCAGTAGTGGCAGTGGGGCTAACGAGCAGTACTTC
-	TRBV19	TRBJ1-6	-	CASRDGTSSYNSPLHF	TGTGCCAGTAGGGACGGAACTAGCTCCTATAATTCACCCCTCCACTTT
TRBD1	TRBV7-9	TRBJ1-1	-	CASSLLGWGTGGKNTEAFF	TGTGCCAGCAGCTTATTAGGATGGGGGACAGGGGGGAAGAACACTGAAGCTTTCTTT
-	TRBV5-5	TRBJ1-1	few	CASSLPRLSLAEAFF	TGTGCCAGCAGCCTCCCTCGACTCTCGTTGGCTGAAGCTTTCTTT
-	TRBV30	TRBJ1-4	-	CAWSVSSNEKLFF	TGTGCCTGGAGTGTATCCAGTAATGAAAAACTGTTTTTT
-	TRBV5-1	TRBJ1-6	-	CASSIGRGNSPLHF	TGCGCCAGCAGCATCGGACGGGGGAATTCACCCCTCCACTTT
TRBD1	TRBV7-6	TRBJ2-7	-	CASSFRPGGEYEQYF	TGTGCCAGCAGCTTCCGTCCAGGGGGCGAGTACGAGCAGTACTTC
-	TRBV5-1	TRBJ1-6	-	CASSLSGSYNSPLHF	TGCGCCAGCAGCTTGTCAGGTTCCTATAATTCACCCCTCCACTTT
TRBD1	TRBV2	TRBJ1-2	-	CASSPGQGHGGYTF	TGTGCCAGCAGCCCGGGACAGGGGCATGGAGGCTACACCTTC
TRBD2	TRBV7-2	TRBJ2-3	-	CASSLLAGGTTDTQYF	TGTGCCAGCAGCTTACTAGCGGGGGGGACCACAGATACGCAGTATTTT
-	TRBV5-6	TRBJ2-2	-	CASSLFRESNTGELFF	TGTGCCAGCAGCCTGTTCCGCGAATCGAACACCGGGGAGCTGTTTTTT
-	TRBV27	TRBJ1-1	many	CASRLQGATTEAFF	TGTGCCAGCAGGCTACAGGGCGCGACCACTGAAGCTTTCTTT
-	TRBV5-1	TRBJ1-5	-	CASSLVGGGPSTQHF	TGCGCCAGCAGCTTGGTTGGTGGAGGACCCTCTACCCAGCATTTT
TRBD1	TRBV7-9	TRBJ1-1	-	CASSPDRRNTEAFF	TGTGCCAGCAGTCCGGACAGGAGGAACACTGAAGCTTTCTTT